The 16 T cell receptor beta chains in this list originate from one sample, sequenced in a study of T-cell memory formation after mild COVID-19. Each CDR3 protein gets one entry after TCRdb re-called the 5' RACE reads with MiXCR. The data show fewer than 450,000 distinct CDR3 sequences, more than 20% seen once. Material: PBMCs or a T cell subset sorted from them (not recorded which). Every receptor here comes from an adult woman who had mild COVID-19 (a few samples of this study predate the infection). Cell type and time point are not known.

This clonotype was seen a handful of times. This rearrangement joins TRBV30 to TRBJ2-2; D gene unclear. The V and J ends lost 7 bases and 1 base respectively, with 10 bases between them. This CDR3 comprises 13 residues. Germline CDR1 and CDR2: GTSNPN and SVGIG (reference sequence). The CDR3 sequence: CASRSRNTGELFF. The CDR3 DNA sequence: TGTGCCTCTAGGTCGAGGAACACCGGGGAGCTGTTTTTT.

The rearrangement joins TRBV7-9 to TRBJ2-5, with D uncertain. Germline values: CDR1 SEHNR, CDR2 FQNEAQ (reference sequence). CDR3 length: 13 residues. V lost 5 bases, J lost 7 bases, and 14 bases lay in between. The CDR3 is CASSPPPSTTQYF. CDR3 bases: TGTGCCAGCAGCCCCCCCCCTAGTACGACCCAGTACTTC.

The chain recombines TRBV7-9 with TRBJ1-1; maybe TRBD1 (6 bases). The germline V gene has CDR1 SEHNR and CDR2 FQNEAQ (reference sequence). Between the trimmed V and J ends, which lost 1 base and 2 bases, there was a span of 14 bases. This CDR3 comprises 16 residues. CDR3 sequence (DNA): TGTGCCAGCAGCTTAGGGGCCGGGACACCAAACACTGAAGCTTTCTTT. This gives the protein CASSLGAGTPNTEAFF.

V gene TRBV5-6 combines with J gene TRBJ1-2; TRBD1 aligns across 8 bases. The germline CDR1 and CDR2 sequences are SGHDT and YYEEEE. The CDR3 runs to 16 residues. V dropped 1 base and J dropped 3; count of bases not matched to a gene: 8. Written as DNA, the CDR3 is TGTGCCAGCAGCTTGATGACAGGGGTATTGGACTATGGCTACACCTTC. Its protein product is CASSLMTGVLDYGYTF.

The V and J genes are TRBV18 and TRBJ1-1; D is uncertain. Germline CDR1 and CDR2: KGHSH and LQKENI. The CDR3 is 12 amino acids. The V and J ends lost 4 bases and 7 bases respectively, with 10 bases between them. This CDR3 reads CASSLGGLEAFF. The CDR3 DNA sequence: TGTGCCAGCTCACTTGGCGGGCTTGAAGCTTTCTTT.

This clonotype was counted a few times. The rearrangement links TRBV28 to TRBJ2-3; 10 bases map to TRBD1. Germline CDR1 and CDR2: MDHEN and SYDVKM. Trimming at V came to 5 bases and at J to 5 bases, leaving 4 bases not matched to a gene. This CDR3 has 14 amino acids. CDR3 DNA: TGTGCCAGCAGTACCGGGACAGGGGTAGATACGCAGTATTTT. Translated: CASSTGTGVDTQYF.

This clonotype was observed a handful of times. The chain recombines TRBV9 with TRBJ1-1; 8 nucleotides line up with TRBD1. The CDR3 extends over 15 amino acids. The ends lost 3 bases at V and 6 bases at J; junction bases unmatched: 10. Per germline, CDR1 SGDLS and CDR2 YYNGEE. CDR3 coding DNA: TGTGCCAGCAGCGCGCAGACAGGGGTTAGGGCTGAAGCTTTCTTT. This sequence encodes CASSAQTGVRAEAFF.

The chain is built from TRBV5-1 and TRBJ2-5; TRBD2 agrees at 11 bases. This CDR3 is built from 17 residues. Germline trimming cut 3 bases from V and 5 bases from J; bases unmatched to any gene: 12. Germline lookup yields CDR1 SGHRS and CDR2 YFSETQ. In nucleotides, the CDR3 is TGCGCCAGCAGCTCCCTATCTAGCGGGGGGCCCGGGGAGACCCAGTACTTC. Amino acids: CASSSLSSGGPGETQYF.

The rearrangement uses TRBV6-5 and TRBJ2-7, with 7 bases matching TRBD1. Per germline, CDR1 MNHEY and CDR2 SVGAGI. This CDR3 region has 15 residues. Trimming cost V 4 bases and J 0 bases; bases outside gene matches: 6. The CDR3 DNA sequence: TGTGCCAGCAGTTTAGGGACAGACTTCTCCTACGAGCAGTACTTC. Protein: CASSLGTDFSYEQYF.

The rearrangement joins TRBV7-3 to TRBJ1-1; no definite D call. Germline V lookup: CDR1 SGHTA, CDR2 FQGTGA. The V and J ends lost 0 bases and 0 bases respectively, with 11 bases between them. The length of the CDR3 is 16 residues. Written as DNA, the CDR3 is TGTGCCAGCAGCTTAACGTCGACGGCCTTGAACACTGAAGCTTTCTTT. The encoded protein is CASSLTSTALNTEAFF.

This clonotype was seen only a few times. DNA of the CDR3: TGTGCCAGCAATCCAAGGGGGCTAGCGGGAGGGCTTTCCTACAATGAGCAGTTCTTC. This encodes CASNPRGLAGGLSYNEQFF. The chain links TRBV6-1 to TRBJ2-1; TRBD2 aligns across 12 bases. CDR3 length equals 19 residues. Trimming took 7 bases from V and 1 from J; bases not matched to a gene: 14. The germline V gene has CDR1 MNHNS and CDR2 SASEGT.

This clonotype occurred a few times. This chain connects TRBV5-1 to TRBJ1-1; D may be TRBD1 (5 bases). V lost 5 bases and J lost 8, with 13 bases in between. Germline V gene sequence: CDR1 SGHRS, CDR2 YFSETQ. The CDR3 has 12 amino acids. As DNA, the CDR3 is TGCGCCAGCAGGCAATCAGGGTTAGAAGCTTTCTTT. It codes for CASRQSGLEAFF. The full variable domain, rest sourced from reference TRBV5-1 and TRBJ1-1, is KAGVTQTPRYLIKTRGQQVTLSCSPISGHRSVSWYQQTPGQGLQFLFEYFSETQRNKGNFPGRFSGRQFSNSRSEMNVSTLELGDSALYLCASRQSGLEAFFGQGTRLTVV.

This clonotype was observed a handful of times. The rearrangement links TRBV2 to TRBJ1-2, with 9 bases matching TRBD1. This CDR3 is built from 14 residues. Per the germline V gene, CDR1 is SNHLY and CDR2 is FYNNEI. The V gene end was trimmed by 4 bases and the J gene end by 6 bases; junction bases not matched to a gene: 6. CDR3 nucleotides: TGTGCCAGCAGTGGGACAGGGGTTTGGGATGGCTACACCTTC. It translates to CASSGTGVWDGYTF.

The chain uses TRBV7-9 and TRBJ1-1, with D unresolved. The CDR3 is 19 residues long. CDR1 and CDR2 (germline): SEHNR, FQNEAQ (reference sequence). V was pared by 0 bases and J by 5 bases, with 25 bases between. In nucleotides, the CDR3 is TGTGCCAGCAGCTTAGCCCGTTTCAATGAACTGGGGTGGGAGACTGAAGCTTTCTTT. This translates into CASSLARFNELGWETEAFF.

This clonotype appeared once. The V call is TRBV5-4, the J call TRBJ2-2; D call uncertain. The CDR3 sequence is 16 residues long. The V gene's germline CDR1 is SGHNT and CDR2 YYREEE (reference sequence). V lost 2 bases and J 4 bases, leaving 15 bases between the germline ends. CDR3 in DNA: TGTGCCAGCAGCTTAGGACCCCTCGTAAGCACCGGGGAGCTGTTTTTT. Translation: CASSLGPLVSTGELFF.

This clonotype turned up a few times. The chain combines TRBV5-1 with TRBJ1-1, with D maybe TRBD1 (6 bases). The germline V and J ends were trimmed by 0 bases and 4 bases, with 13 bases remaining between them. In germline, CDR1 is SGHRS, CDR2 YFSETQ. The CDR3 contains 15 residues. CDR3 amino acids: CASSLDRARGTEAFF. The CDR3 bases are TGCGCCAGCAGCTTGGACAGGGCTCGAGGCACTGAAGCTTTCTTT.